Presented here are 16 T cell receptor beta chains from one specimen sequenced in a study of Graves' ophthalmopathy and Graves' hyperthyroidism. Amplification from RNA transcripts yielded the TCR beta CDR3 regions. Investigators did first-round RT-PCR with HTBI primers, then second-round multiplex PCR. A single record per CDR3 protein comes from TCRdb applying MiXCR to the multiplex PCR reads. The sample lists approximately 460,000 distinct CDR3 sequences, roughly 14% seen once, with over 7.5% in the top ten. The sample comprised blood. All receptors derive from a woman aged 25-40 years with Graves' ophthalmopathy.

V gene TRBV6-1 combines with J gene TRBJ2-7, with a possible D match to TRBD2 (6 bases). V lost 5 bases, J lost 6 bases, and 17 bases lay in between. CDR1 is MNHNS, CDR2 SASEGT, per germline. This CDR3 comprises 14 residues. The CDR3 DNA is TGTGCCAGCAGTAGCCCGGGAGACGGGGGCGAGCAGTACTTC. It is translated as CASSSPGDGGEQYF.

Many counts were recorded for this clonotype. The chain employs TRBV20-1 and TRBJ1-5; D is possibly TRBD1 (5 bases). The CDR3 has 14 residues. The germline gives CDR1 DFQATT, CDR2 SNEGSKA (reference sequence). V lost 3 bases, J lost 3 bases, and 12 bases lay in between. Here the CDR3 reads CSASRDLLNQPQHF. CDR3 bases: TGCAGTGCTAGTCGGGACCTCCTCAATCAGCCCCAGCATTTT.

Ten or more counts support this clonotype. One junction end does not reproduce the germline sequence, and a read error may be involved. The chain couples TRBV5-1 to TRBJ1-1; TRBD1 is a possible D gene (5 bases). The CDR3 has 14 residues. From germline, CDR1 is SGHRS and CDR2 YFSETQ. Here the CDR3 reads CASSTGGANTEAFF. In nucleotides, the CDR3 is TGTGCCAGCTCGACCGGGGGTGCGAACACTGAAGCTTTCTTT. The variable domain in full, completed from reference TRBV5-1 and TRBJ1-1, reads KAGVTQTPRYLIKTRGQQVTLSCSPISGHRSVSWYQQTPGQGLQFLFEYFSETQRNKGNFPGRFSGRQFSNSRSEMNVSTLELGDSALYLCASSTGGANTEAFFGQGTRLTVV.

The V and J genes are TRBV7-6 and TRBJ2-7; 11 positions match TRBD2. After removal of 8 bases from V and 4 bases from J, the junction contained 10 bases not matched to a gene. Germline values: CDR1 SGHVS, CDR2 FNYEAQ. The CDR3 sequence is 15 residues long. The CDR3 reads CASGILAGALYEQYF. CDR3 bases: TGTGCCAGCGGTATACTAGCGGGGGCCTTATACGAGCAGTACTTC.

This clonotype has ten or more counts. V gene TRBV6-1 combines with J gene TRBJ2-7; the match to TRBD1 covers 10 bases. CDR1 and CDR2 from the germline V gene are MNHNS and SASEGT. The length of the CDR3 is 16 residues. After removal of 4 bases from V and 2 bases from J, the junction contained 8 bases not matched to a gene. Here the CDR3 reads CASSAGAGTGAYEQYF. The CDR3 DNA reads as TGTGCCAGCAGTGCGGGAGCTGGGACAGGGGCCTACGAGCAGTACTTC.

This clonotype appeared many times. The chain uses TRBV3-1 and TRBJ1-1; D is ambiguous. CDR1 and CDR2 from the germline V gene are LGHDT and YNNKEL (reference sequence). Trimming removed 3 bases at V and 4 bases at J, with 9 bases between. There are 13 residues in the CDR3. CDR3 residues: CASSQGYGTEAFF. CDR3 DNA sequence: TGTGCCAGCAGCCAGGGGTATGGCACTGAAGCTTTCTTT.

This clonotype has only a few counts. V and J are TRBV30 and TRBJ2-7, with TRBD1 matching 9 bases. Germline loops: CDR1 GTSNPN, CDR2 SVGIG (reference sequence). The CDR3 is made up of 13 amino acids. J was trimmed by 5 bases and V by 3 bases; bases with no gene match: 5. The DNA of the CDR3 is TGTGCCTGGAGCGGGACAGGGAGAGACGAGCAGTACTTC. Translation: CAWSGTGRDEQYF.

This clonotype appeared many times. The chain joins TRBV24-1 to TRBJ1-2; maybe TRBD1 (5 bases). CDR1 is KGHDR, CDR2 SFDVKD, per germline. This CDR3 has 14 amino acids. V was pared by 4 bases and J by 7 bases, with 15 bases between. CDR3 bases: TGTGCCACCAGTGAAACAGGTCGATCGGCTGGCTACACCTTC. Amino acids: CATSETGRSAGYTF.

This clonotype was observed a few times. V gene TRBV29-1 combines with J gene TRBJ2-5; weak D call: TRBD1 (6 bases). V was clipped by 6 bases and J by 5 bases, with 22 bases between them. The CDR3 runs 15 residues. CDR1 and CDR2 (germline): SQVTM, ANQGSEA. CDR3 loop: CSVHRVRDYGETQYF. CDR3 DNA: TGCAGCGTCCACAGGGTTCGAGATTACGGGGAGACCCAGTACTTC.

This clonotype was observed at least ten times. The chain recombines TRBV19 with TRBJ2-2; D possibly matches TRBD1 or TRBD2 (5 bases each). CDR3 length: 15 amino acids. The germline V and J ends were trimmed by 4 bases and 4 bases, with 13 bases remaining between them. The germline V gene has CDR1 LNHDA and CDR2 SQIVND (reference sequence). CDR3 bases: TGTGCCAGTAGTACCGTGGGGGACCTCACCGGGGAGCTGTTTTTT. Protein sequence: CASSTVGDLTGELFF.

In this sample, this clonotype turned up many times. V gene TRBV6-1 combines with J gene TRBJ1-2; perhaps TRBD1 as D (5 bases). Germline V gene data show CDR1 as MNHNS and CDR2 as SASEGT. The CDR3 spans 13 residues. The V end lost 3 bases, the J end lost 3 bases, and 8 bases lay between the germline ends. CDR3: CASSDGAHYGYTF. The CDR3 DNA is TGTGCCAGCAGTGATGGGGCGCACTATGGCTACACCTTC.

This clonotype was recorded many times. This chain joins TRBV20-1 and TRBJ1-3, with a possible D match to TRBD1 (5 bases). The CDR3 has 12 residues. In germline, CDR1 is DFQATT, CDR2 SNEGSKA (reference sequence). V dropped 5 bases and J dropped 0 bases, with 5 bases sitting between them. CDR3 residues: CSAGTSGNTIYF. CDR3 DNA: TGCAGTGCTGGGACCTCTGGAAACACCATATATTTT.

This clonotype has ten or more counts. The V and J genes are TRBV7-9 and TRBJ1-5, with D uncertain. With 1 base removed from V and 3 bases from J, the gap between germline ends came to 7 bases. The germline V gene encodes CDR1 SEHNR and CDR2 FQNEAQ (reference sequence). The CDR3 length is 14 residues. The CDR3 loop reads CASSLEGFNQPQHF. The CDR3 DNA reads TGTGCCAGCAGCTTAGAAGGCTTCAATCAGCCCCAGCATTTT.

This clonotype was counted many times. V gene TRBV19 combines with J gene TRBJ2-5; 11 bases are a match to TRBD2. After removal of 5 bases from V and 5 bases from J, the junction contained 13 bases not matched to a gene. The CDR3 is made up of 17 amino acids. CDR1 LNHDA and CDR2 SQIVND come from the germline V gene (reference sequence). As DNA, the CDR3 is TGTGCCAGTAGTCCTCGACTAGCGGGATTTGGTCGGGAGACCCAGTACTTC. Its protein product is CASSPRLAGFGRETQYF. The full variable domain, with the rest looked up from reference TRBV19 and TRBJ2-5, is DGGITQSPKYLFRKEGQNVTLSCEQNLNHDAMYWYRQDPGQGLRLIYYSQIVNDFQKGDIAEGYSVSREKKESFPLTVTSAQKNPTAFYLCASSPRLAGFGRETQYFGPGTRLLVL.

This clonotype showed up many times. The chain couples TRBV10-3 to TRBJ2-2; tentatively, D is TRBD2 (5 bases). The CDR3 is 13 residues long. V lost 11 bases and J lost 6, with 16 bases in between. Germline CDR1 reads ENHRY; CDR2 reads SYGVKD. CDR3 DNA sequence: TGTGCCTCCCGGCCAGCGGCGGCCGGGGAGCTGTTTTTT. Encoded protein: CASRPAAAGELFF.

This sequence joins TRBV4-1 and TRBJ2-5; D remains unclear. V was pared by 2 bases and J by 5 bases, with 18 bases between. The CDR3 contains 16 residues. CDR1 is MGHRA, CDR2 YSYEKL, per germline. The CDR3 reads CASSQFGPRRQETQYF. The CDR3 DNA reads as TGCGCCAGCAGCCAATTTGGACCTCGCAGGCAGGAGACCCAGTACTTC.